The T cell receptor beta chain described here comes from a study of PD-L1 blockade in urothelial cancer (TCRdb year 2017). Describing the broader study: Therapy was started at some point between 2013 and 2015 for all patients, and atezolizumab 1,200 mg was administered intravenously every 3 weeks. About 90% of the 29 patients were males with bladder-origin urothelial cancer, and about 65% of the 29 reported a prior smoking history. Durable clinical benefit was defined as a progression-free survival longer than 6 months, and TCR features were additionally tested against progression-free survival and overall survival. The study, an exploratory multi-omic analysis, examined somatic, immune and clinical correlates of response to PD-L1 blockade with atezolizumab in urothelial cancer. An ECOG performance status of 0 or 1 was recorded for the patients, and 0 to 3 prior chemotherapy regimens had been received by the patients. Whole exome sequencing and RNA sequencing of pretreatment tumors were performed alongside TCR sequencing in the same patients. Pretreatment blood TCR-seq was available for 27 to 30 patients, at least one posttreatment blood collection was obtained for roughly 25 patients, and tumor TCR-seq was available for roughly 25 patients. TCR sequencing covered pretreatment tumor samples and matched, serially collected peripheral blood taken before and after atezolizumab treatment. Blood samples gave median yields of about 150,000 T cells and tens of thousands of unique TCRs, along with a median clonality of about 0.084. Blood samples were analyzed at two time points: 3 weeks after treatment start (second dose) and 6 weeks after treatment start. Roughly nine patients achieved durable clinical benefit and approximately 20 did not. What the research found in general, with its limitations: Greater expansion of tumor-associated TCR clones in peripheral blood 3 weeks after the start of treatment was observed in patients with durable benefit (n ≈ 22, p = 0.022). A pretreatment peripheral blood TCR clonality below the median was linked to improved progression-free and overall survival. Because the sample size was small (n = 29) and many of the analyses were exploratory, the results are meant to be hypothesis-generating.

About this clone itself: What this receptor recognizes is not known. Base qualities were left out, and no much larger clone turns up one base away.

The cohort comprised around 31 patients with locally advanced or metastatic urothelial carcinoma treated at Memorial Sloan Kettering on a trial protocol. Peripheral blood mononuclear cells were collected pretreatment and during treatment, with between 1 and 8 total time points obtained per patient. The Qiagen DNeasy Blood extraction kit was used to purify genomic DNA from total PBMCs and from tumor samples. Collected pretreatment and during treatment, PBMCs were isolated and stored as previously described. To estimate absolute template abundance from read counts, synthetic TCR analog templates were spiked into each PCR. TCRbeta CDR3 regions were amplified from genomic DNA with bias-controlled V and J gene primers using the immunoSEQ assay. Sequencing of rearranged TCRbeta segments was done at approximately 20X coverage. The paper's processing steps were these. Clustering was used to correct sequencing errors, and CDR3s were annotated against IMGT to assign V, D and J genes. Downstream analyses used only productive TCRbeta rearrangements and left out out-of-frame or stop-codon sequences. Clonality was computed as one minus Shannon entropy normalized by the log of the number of unique productive sequences. Clones differing between time points or between blood and tumor were identified by Fisher's exact test with Benjamini-Hochberg correction at adjusted p below 0.01. TCRdb holds this immuneACCESS table with in-frame rearrangements only. Some clones are missing; in checked studies, unresolved V genes explain under half, and the rest has no known cause. Clone size and the V and J calls come from that table; the DNA yielded D and trimming. The sample table holds approximately 70,000 clones, of which roughly nine tenths were seen once. 3% to 4% of the sample belongs to the ten largest clones.

The CDR3 sequence holds 15 residues, the cysteine and phenylalanine included. The retained sequence is limited to the CDR3, 45 bases, with the frame set at the first base. V drops 3 bases and J drops 4 bases, leaving 15 bases in between. In the germline V gene (reference sequence), CDR1 corresponds to LNHDA and CDR2 to SQIVND. The chain was built from TRBV19 and TRBJ1-2; TRBD1 is possibly the D segment (6 matching bases). Source: PBMCs, taken around atezolizumab (anti-PD-L1) treatment. This TCR derives from a man between 60 and 70 years old with urothelial cancer. The DNA sequence reads TGTGCCAGTAGTATCCTCCTTACAGGGCTCTATGGCTACACCTTC. This encodes CASSILLTGLYGYTF.